The TCR beta chain under discussion was sequenced for a study of T-cell reconstitution after alpha-beta-depleted transplantation in children. Many counts were recorded for this clonotype. Germline CDR1 is SGHTA and CDR2 is FQGTGA. The CDR3 spans 15 residues. J was trimmed by 1 base and V by 6 bases; bases with no gene match: 4. A library of TCRbeta sequences, prepared with unique molecular identifiers, was generated. TCRdb reprocessed the PCR reads via MiXCR and lists one record per CDR3 protein. The sample lists approximately 270,000 distinct CDR3 sequences; almost 10% were seen once. The TCR originated in a human donor who donated a stem cell graft to a child with SCID. The chain uses TRBV7-3 and TRBJ2-3; 10 positions match TRBD1. This material consisted of PBMCs from the stem cell graft donor, taken from the stem cell graft. The CDR3 protein is CASRKTGGRTDTQYF. The CDR3 DNA follows: TGTGCCAGCAGGAAGACAGGGGGCCGCACAGATACGCAGTATTTT.